This entry lists 15 T cell receptor beta chains sequenced from one sample in a study of blood T cells in healthy people across ages. The second PCR ran about 6 to 12 cycles with a sample-barcoded 5' primer and J-beta primers. TCRdb reanalysed the 5' RACE reads using MiXCR and keeps one entry per CDR3 protein. The sample holds hundreds of thousands of distinct CDR3 sequences, roughly 26% seen once. The sample taken for sequencing was blood. These receptors were taken from a woman of 80 years or more in good health.

In this sample, this clonotype turned up a few times. The chain recombines TRBV11-3 with TRBJ2-1; D remains unclear. Germline V gene sequence: CDR1 SGHNT, CDR2 YENEEA. The CDR3 totals 15 residues. The V end lost 6 bases, the J end lost 8 bases, and 20 bases lay between the germline ends. In DNA form, the CDR3 reads TGTGCCAGCAGTAACAATGGACCCGCCGGGTATGAGCAGTTCTTC. Its protein is CASSNNGPAGYEQFF.

This clonotype was detected ten times or more. In nucleotides, the CDR3 is TGTGCCAGCAGCGTACGGGCAGGGGTGAATAATTCACCCCTCCACTTT. As protein: CASSVRAGVNNSPLHF. The rearrangement uses TRBV9 and TRBJ1-6; D possibly corresponds to TRBD1 (6 bases). CDR1 and CDR2 (germline): SGDLS, YYNGEE. CDR3 length equals 16 residues. V lost 1 base and J lost 5, with 13 bases in between.

This clonotype has ten or more counts. V is TRBV7-2 and J is TRBJ2-3; 15 positions agree with TRBD2. This CDR3 region has 17 residues. V trimming: 5 bases; J trimming: 1 base; junction bases outside the gene matches: 4. Germline V gene lookup returns CDR1 SGHTA and CDR2 FQGNSA. The CDR3: CASSLWTSGGGTDTQYF. The CDR3, as DNA: TGTGCCAGCAGCCTTTGGACTAGCGGGGGGGGCACAGATACGCAGTATTTT.

This clonotype appeared many times. The genes are TRBV12-3 or TRBV12-4 and TRBJ1-2, with D unresolved. V was clipped by 4 bases and J by 4 bases, with 7 bases between them. This CDR3 has 12 residues. The CDR3 spells CASSSGGYGYTF. The CDR3 coding sequence is TGTGCCAGCAGTTCGGGCGGCTATGGCTACACCTTC.

V and J are TRBV9 and TRBJ2-3; D perhaps matches TRBD2 (6 bases). V was shortened by 0 bases and J by 1 base, with 15 bases between the two germline ends. CDR1 SGDLS and CDR2 YYNGEE come from the germline V gene. The CDR3 is made up of 17 amino acids. The CDR3 region is CASSVAWRGGGTDTQYF. The CDR3 DNA sequence: TGTGCCAGCAGCGTAGCTTGGCGGGGAGGAGGCACAGATACGCAGTATTTT.

CDR3 nucleotide sequence: TGTGCCAGCTCGCGACAGACCACAGATACGCAGTATTTT. Protein product: CASSRQTTDTQYF. The chain is built from TRBV18 and TRBJ2-3, with D maybe TRBD1 (5 bases). Germline-derived CDR1 and CDR2 are KGHSH and LQKENI. With 6 bases removed from V and 2 bases from J, the gap between germline ends came to 9 bases. The CDR3 consists of 13 residues.

There are many counts of this clonotype. The genes are TRBV6-2 or TRBV6-3 and TRBJ1-5; no clear D gene. Germline V gene data show CDR1 as MNHEY and CDR2 as SVGEGT. Trimming removed 5 bases at V and 3 bases at J, with 8 bases between. The CDR3 loop spans 13 amino acids. CDR3 DNA: TGTGCCAGCAGTAGACGGTTCAATCAGCCCCAGCATTTT. It codes for CASSRRFNQPQHF.

This clonotype occurred many times. The chain uses TRBV7-2 and TRBJ1-2, with D uncertain. V lost 1 base and J 0 bases, leaving 3 bases between the germline ends. Germline V gene lookup returns CDR1 SGHTA and CDR2 FQGNSA. The CDR3 runs 13 residues. CDR3 sequence: CASSLEANYGYTF. For the CDR3, the DNA is TGTGCCAGCAGCTTAGAGGCTAACTATGGCTACACCTTC.

This clonotype was detected ten times or more. The chain uses TRBV7-2 and TRBJ1-2; TRBD1 might be the D (5 bases). This CDR3 has 14 amino acids. Deletions cut 1 base from V and 3 bases from J, with 9 bases between. The V gene's germline CDR1 is SGHTA and CDR2 FQGNSA. The CDR3 region is CASSLDRTYYGYTF. CDR3 in DNA: TGTGCCAGCAGCTTAGACAGGACTTACTATGGCTACACCTTC.

This clonotype was detected only a few times. The chain joins TRBV28 to TRBJ2-7; D not certain. Trimming took 3 bases from V and 0 from J, leaving 6 bases between them. This CDR3 is 13 amino acids long. Germline V lookup: CDR1 MDHEN, CDR2 SYDVKM. The CDR3 DNA reads TGTGCCAGCAGTTTCCCAGACTCCTACGAGCAGTACTTC. Translation gives CASSFPDSYEQYF.

This clonotype was detected ten times or more. This rearrangement joins TRBV15 to TRBJ2-1; 9 bases match TRBD2. The CDR3 length is 16 residues. The junction had 10 bases not matched to a gene; V was cut back by 4 bases and J by 6 bases. Germline V gene data show CDR1 as LNHNV and CDR2 as YYDKDF (reference sequence). The DNA for the CDR3 is TGTGCCACCAGCACAAAGCGGGGGGCGTGGGGCAATGAGCAGTTCTTC. This codes for CATSTKRGAWGNEQFF.

The CDR3 bases are TGCAGTGCTAGCCCTCTAGCGGGGGGAGGTAAAGAGACCCAGTACTTC. This sequence encodes CSASPLAGGGKETQYF. The chain joins TRBV20-1 to TRBJ2-5; TRBD2 aligns across 11 bases. J gave up 3 bases and V 3 bases, and 9 bases lay outside the gene matches. Germline V gene data show CDR1 as DFQATT and CDR2 as SNEGSKA (reference sequence). This CDR3 spans 16 amino acids.

For this clonotype: This may come from a read error, since a much larger clone is one base off. CDR3 DNA: TGCGCCAGCAGTATTGGACAGGGGGCCTCTGAGCAGTACTTC. Protein: CASSIGQGASEQYF. The chain carries TRBV5-1 and TRBJ2-7; 11 nucleotides align to TRBD1. Germline V gene data show CDR1 as SGHRS and CDR2 as YFSETQ. The junction had 8 bases not matched to a gene; V was cut back by 5 bases and J by 7 bases. The CDR3 length is 14 residues.

This clonotype was picked up many times. The J gene is TRBJ2-5, the V gene TRBV28; D gene unclear. V lost 6 bases to trimming and J lost 4 bases, with 15 bases between them. CDR1 is MDHEN, CDR2 SYDVKM, per germline. The CDR3 is 14 residues long. CDR3 in amino acids: CASRESGSPETQYF. In DNA, the CDR3 is TGTGCCAGCAGAGAATCAGGTTCCCCAGAGACCCAGTACTTC.

This clonotype was detected many times. The genes are TRBV30 and TRBJ1-2; D is perhaps TRBD1 (6 bases). Germline CDR1 reads GTSNPN; CDR2 reads SVGIG (reference sequence). Trimming cost V 1 base and J 8 bases, with 17 bases left between them. CDR3 length: 14 residues. The CDR3 coding sequence is TGTGCCTGGAGTGGTACCTCAGGGGCCCTAGGCTACACCTTC. This codes for CAWSGTSGALGYTF.